This T cell receptor (beta chain) was sequenced in a study of cytomegalovirus exposure and HLA in healthy donors. Study-level information: Unique TCRs from HLA-typed donors, some 85 million of them, were held in an early data release. Study conclusions and caveats: A few chains tied to CMV proved CMV antigen-specific in vitro. Being productive about 87% or about 30% of the time was typical of most TCR beta V segments in an earlier analysis.

The PCR employed 60 Vbeta primers together with 13 Jbeta primers. Profiled with immunoSEQ multiplex PCR; TCRdb holds only in-frame clones, not every one. Among roughly 130,000 clones listed, 73% were seen once. This clone was detected a few times. Its antigen is as yet unknown. This CDR3 region has 13 residues. CDR1 is SNHLY, CDR2 FYNNEI, per germline. V lost 9 bases to trimming and J lost 8 bases; unmatched junction nucleotides: 11. The sequenced material came from PBMCs. The sequence came from a woman in her 40s in good health and CMV-seropositive. The gene calls are TRBV2 and TRBJ1-1, with 8 bases that match TRBD1. The CDR3, as DNA: TGTGCCAGTATTTTTGGACAGGGATTGGAAGCTTTCTTT. It translates to CASIFGQGLEAFF.